These T cell receptor beta chains were read from a single sample in a study of CD8 T cells in ankylosing spondylitis. TCRdb re-called the 5' RACE reads with MiXCR, one entry per CDR3 protein. Among roughly 370,000 distinct CDR3 sequences, 20% to 25% were seen once, and the ten largest hold about a sixth. Source material: blood, either unsorted or a sorted T cell fraction (not recorded which). The receptors were sampled from a male donor with ankylosing spondylitis. Each CDR3 is given with its conserved first and last residue. A D gene is named only where the DNA matches it firmly. Not all rows give a size; the values are once, few, many and, for expanded clones, a class.

>TRBJ2-5|TRBV5-1|NA|NA
TGCGCCAGCACAAGGACTCTTGGAGCGGAGACCCAGTACTTC
CASTRTLGAETQYF
>TRBJ1-2|TRBV29-1|TRBD1|few
TGCAGCGTTGAATTGGGACAGGGATCCGGCTACACCTTC
CSVELGQGSGYTF
>TRBJ2-5|TRBV7-8|NA|few
TGTGCCAGCAGCTTAGCGGGAGTCCAAGAGACCCAGTACTTC
CASSLAGVQETQYF
>TRBJ2-1|TRBV5-1|TRBD2|NA
TGCGCCAGCAGCCCGACTAGCGGGAGGGCCGGGGTAGAGTTCTTC
CASSPTSGRAGVEFF
>TRBJ1-1|TRBV18|NA|NA
TGTGCCAGCTCACCTATACCGACAGGAATGAACACTGAAGCTTTCTTT
CASSPIPTGMNTEAFF
>TRBJ2-2|TRBV5-1|NA|NA
TGCGCCAGCAGGTCTATACCGGGGAGTACCGGGGAGCTGTTTTTT
CASRSIPGSTGELFF
>TRBJ2-2|TRBV9|NA|NA
TGTGCCAGCAGCGGGAGCGTGGGTCCGCCCGGGGAGCTGTTTTTT
CASSGSVGPPGELFF
>TRBJ1-4|TRBV12-3/TRBV12-4|TRBD1|few
TGTGCCAGCAGTTCGGGGACAGAAGGAAGGGCCACTAATGAAAAACTGTTTTTT
CASSSGTEGRATNEKLFF
>TRBJ2-6|TRBV28|NA|few
TGTGCCAGCAGTAATCAGACAGTCTCTGGGGCCAACGTCCTGACTTTC
CASSNQTVSGANVLTF
>TRBJ2-5|TRBV11-2|TRBD2|NA
TGTGCCAGCAGCTCAGCCGGGACTAGCGGGTACCAAGAGACCCAGTACTTC
CASSSAGTSGYQETQYF
>TRBJ2-3|TRBV4-3|NA|few
TGCGCCAGCAGCCAAACGGGGGCGCGCAGCACAGATACGCAGTATTTT
CASSQTGARSTDTQYF
>TRBJ2-1|TRBV9|TRBD2|NA
TGTGTCAGCAGCGTCGGGGGGTCGAACTACAATGAGCAGTTCTTC
CVSSVGGSNYNEQFF
>TRBJ2-1|TRBV6-4|TRBD2|few
TGTGCCAGCAACGACTTTGCCGCGGGACTAGCGGGAGGAACTAGATACAATGAGCAGTTCTTC
CASNDFAAGLAGGTRYNEQFF
>TRBJ2-2|TRBV20-1|NA|NA
TGCAGTGCCGGGAACAGGCCTGTGGCCGGGGAGCTGTTTTTT
CSAGNRPVAGELFF
>TRBJ2-3|TRBV5-1|NA|NA
TGCGCCAGCAGCTTGGAAGGAGGGACTAGCACAGATACGCAGTATTTT
CASSLEGGTSTDTQYF
>TRBJ1-5|TRBV30|NA|NA
TGTGCCTGGAGTGGCGGTTCTCAGCCCCAGCATTTT
CAWSGGSQPQHF
>TRBJ1-2|TRBV10-3|TRBD1|NA
TGTGCCATCAGTGACGGACAGGGGTACTATGGCTACACCTTC
CAISDGQGYYGYTF
>TRBJ1-6|TRBV7-9|NA|few
TGTGCCAGCAGCATCGGTCAGGGGAATTCACCCCTCCACTTT
CASSIGQGNSPLHF
>TRBJ1-2|TRBV27|NA|NA
TGTGCCAGCAGAAAGGGGGTAGGAGATGGCTACACCTTC
CASRKGVGDGYTF
>TRBJ2-1|TRBV11-3|NA|NA
TGTGCCAGCAGCTTCTTATCGAGCTCCTACAATGAGCAGTTCTTC
CASSFLSSSYNEQFF
>TRBJ2-7|TRBV10-3|TRBD1|NA
TGTGCCATCAGCCCGACAGGGACCCTAAACGAGCAGTACTTC
CAISPTGTLNEQYF
>TRBJ2-1|TRBV3-1|TRBD2|few
TGTGCCAGCACCATATGGGCTAGCGGCAACAATGAGCAGTTCTTC
CASTIWASGNNEQFF
>TRBJ2-1|TRBV18|NA|NA
TGTGCCAGCTCACCCAACCGGGGGGCTGGTGAGCAGTTCTTC
CASSPNRGAGEQFF
>TRBJ2-7|TRBV12-3/TRBV12-4|NA|many
TGTGCCAGCAGTTCGAGCAGCTACGAGCAGTACTTC
CASSSSSYEQYF
>TRBJ2-2|TRBV6-2/TRBV6-3|TRBD1|NA
TGTGCCAGCAGTATTAGAGGGGGCTACACCGGGGAGCTGTTTTTT
CASSIRGGYTGELFF